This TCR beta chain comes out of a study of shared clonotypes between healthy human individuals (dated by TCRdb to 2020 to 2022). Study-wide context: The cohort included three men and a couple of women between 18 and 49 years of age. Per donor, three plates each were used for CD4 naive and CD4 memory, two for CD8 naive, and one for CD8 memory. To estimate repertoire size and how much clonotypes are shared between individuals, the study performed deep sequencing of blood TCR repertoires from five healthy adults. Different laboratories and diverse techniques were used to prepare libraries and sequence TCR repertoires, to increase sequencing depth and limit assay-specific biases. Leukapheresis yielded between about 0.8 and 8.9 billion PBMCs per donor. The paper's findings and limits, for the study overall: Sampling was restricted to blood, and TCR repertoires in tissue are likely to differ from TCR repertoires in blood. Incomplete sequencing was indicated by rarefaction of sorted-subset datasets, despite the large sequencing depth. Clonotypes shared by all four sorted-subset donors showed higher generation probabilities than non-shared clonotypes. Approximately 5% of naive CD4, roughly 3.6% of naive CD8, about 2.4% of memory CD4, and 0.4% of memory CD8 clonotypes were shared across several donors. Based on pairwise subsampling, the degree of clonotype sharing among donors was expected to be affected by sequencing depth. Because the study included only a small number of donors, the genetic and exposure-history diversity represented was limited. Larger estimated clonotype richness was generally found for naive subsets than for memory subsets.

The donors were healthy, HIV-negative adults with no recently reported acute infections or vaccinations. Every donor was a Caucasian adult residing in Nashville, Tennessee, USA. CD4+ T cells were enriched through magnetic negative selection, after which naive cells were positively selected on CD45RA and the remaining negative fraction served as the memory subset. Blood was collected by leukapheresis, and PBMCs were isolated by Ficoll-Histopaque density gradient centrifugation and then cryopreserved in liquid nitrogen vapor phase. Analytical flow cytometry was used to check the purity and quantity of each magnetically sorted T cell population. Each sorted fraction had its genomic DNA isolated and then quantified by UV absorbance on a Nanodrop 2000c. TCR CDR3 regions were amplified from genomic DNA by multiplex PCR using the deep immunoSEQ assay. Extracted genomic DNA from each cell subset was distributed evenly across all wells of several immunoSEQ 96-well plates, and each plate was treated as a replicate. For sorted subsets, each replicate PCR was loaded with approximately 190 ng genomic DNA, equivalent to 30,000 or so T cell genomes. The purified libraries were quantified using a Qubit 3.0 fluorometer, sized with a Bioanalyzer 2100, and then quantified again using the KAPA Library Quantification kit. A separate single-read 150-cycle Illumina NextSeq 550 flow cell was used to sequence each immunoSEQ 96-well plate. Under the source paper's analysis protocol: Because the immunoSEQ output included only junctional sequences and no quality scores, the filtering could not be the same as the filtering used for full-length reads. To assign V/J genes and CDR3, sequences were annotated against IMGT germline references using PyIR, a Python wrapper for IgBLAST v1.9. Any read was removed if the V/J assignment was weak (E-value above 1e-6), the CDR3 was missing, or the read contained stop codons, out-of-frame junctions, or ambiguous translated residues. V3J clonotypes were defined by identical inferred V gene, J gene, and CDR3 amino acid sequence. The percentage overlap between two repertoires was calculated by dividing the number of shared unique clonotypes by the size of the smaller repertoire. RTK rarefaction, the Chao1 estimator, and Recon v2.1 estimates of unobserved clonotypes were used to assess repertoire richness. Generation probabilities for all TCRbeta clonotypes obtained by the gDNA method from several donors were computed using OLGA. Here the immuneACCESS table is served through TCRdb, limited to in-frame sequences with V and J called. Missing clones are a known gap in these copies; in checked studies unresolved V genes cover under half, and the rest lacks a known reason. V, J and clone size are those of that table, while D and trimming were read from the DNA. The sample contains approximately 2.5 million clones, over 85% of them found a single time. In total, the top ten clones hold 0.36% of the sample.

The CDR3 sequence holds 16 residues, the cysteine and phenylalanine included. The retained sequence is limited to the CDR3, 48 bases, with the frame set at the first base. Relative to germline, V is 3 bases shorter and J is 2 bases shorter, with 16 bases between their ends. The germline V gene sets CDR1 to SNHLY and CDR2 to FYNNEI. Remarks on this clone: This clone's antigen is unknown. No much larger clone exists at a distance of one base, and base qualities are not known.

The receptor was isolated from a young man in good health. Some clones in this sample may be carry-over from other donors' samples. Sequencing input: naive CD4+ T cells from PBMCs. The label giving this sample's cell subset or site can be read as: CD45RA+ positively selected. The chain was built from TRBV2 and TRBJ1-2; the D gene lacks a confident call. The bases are TGTGCCAGCAGTGATAATAGCCAAAGCCTCAACTATGGCTACACCTTC. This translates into CASSDNSQSLNYGYTF.